These 14 T cell receptor beta chains originate from one sample sequenced in a study of cytomegalovirus exposure and HLA in healthy donors. PCR was performed using 60 Vbeta and 13 Jbeta primers. The table came from immunoSEQ multiplex PCR; TCRdb's copy has only in-frame clones and leaves some out. The table shows about 150,000 clones, with roughly 86% occurring only once. The sequencing sample was made of PBMCs. The source is a woman aged 40 to 50 in good health and CMV-seronegative.

On this clone itself: A junction boundary mismatches the germline segment, possibly from a read error. V is TRBV7-9 and J is TRBJ2-7; a possible D gene is TRBD2 (6 bases). CDR3 length equals 15 residues. Germline-derived CDR1 and CDR2 are SEHNR and FQNEAQ (reference sequence). CDR3 amino acids: CSSSGPERDFSEQYF. CDR3 nucleotide sequence: TGTTCCAGCAGCGGGCCGGAGAGGGATTTCTCCGAGCAGTACTTC.

The chain recombines TRBV19 with TRBJ2-1; 12 nucleotides agree with TRBD1. Germline V gene lookup returns CDR1 LNHDA and CDR2 SQIVND (reference sequence). After removal of 4 bases from V and 9 bases from J, the junction contained 7 bases not matched to a gene. This CDR3 is 15 amino acids long. CDR3 loop: CASSRGDRGRGEQFF. The CDR3 DNA reads TGTGCCAGTAGTAGGGGGGACAGGGGGCGCGGTGAGCAGTTCTTC.

The rearrangement joins TRBV28 to TRBJ2-5; 8 positions match TRBD1. V was pared by 5 bases and J by 2 bases, with 7 bases of the junction left unmatched. Germline V gene sequence: CDR1 MDHEN, CDR2 SYDVKM. The CDR3 contains 15 residues. The CDR3 sequence is CASSNLQGGQETQYF. CDR3 nucleotide sequence: TGTGCCAGCAGTAACCTACAGGGGGGTCAAGAGACCCAGTACTTC.

Only a few counts were recorded for this clone. The chain uses TRBV5-4 and TRBJ1-2; tentative D call: TRBD1 (6 bases). The CDR3 extends over 15 amino acids. Germline CDR1 SGHNT, CDR2 YYREEE (reference sequence). Between the trimmed V and J ends, which lost 2 bases and 6 bases, there was a span of 17 bases. CDR3 bases: TGTGCCAGCAGCTTACCGGTGGGGGCTAGGGATGGCTACACCTTC. It codes for CASSLPVGARDGYTF. Full variable domain (missing parts from reference TRBV5-4 and TRBJ1-2): ETGVTQSPTHLIKTRGQQVTLRCSSQSGHNTVSWYQQALGQGPQFIFQYYREEENGRGNFPPRFSGLQFPNYSSELNVNALELDDSALYLCASSLPVGARDGYTFGSGTRLTVV.

This clone was found a few times. The junction does not match germline at one end; this may be a read error. The genes are TRBV7-7 and TRBJ2-5; 8 positions agree with TRBD2. Germline V gene data show CDR1 as SSHAT and CDR2 as FNYEAQ (reference sequence). CDR3 length: 15 amino acids. The CDR3 region is CASSLGSSGTETQYF. As DNA, the CDR3 is TGTGCTAGCAGCTTAGGGAGTAGCGGGACAGAGACCCAGTACTTC.

This clone was found a few times. The chain links TRBV6-6 to TRBJ2-7; 10 bases map to TRBD1. Germline values: CDR1 MNHNY, CDR2 SVGAGI (reference sequence). The CDR3 has 15 residues. After removal of 6 bases from V and 6 bases from J, the junction contained 11 bases not matched to a gene. The CDR3 nucleotides read TGTGCCAGCAGGAAGTCCGGGACAGGGGTACTCGAGCAGTACTTC. Translation gives CASRKSGTGVLEQYF.

The gene calls are TRBV6-1 and TRBJ1-1, with D hard to call. Deletions cut 0 bases from V and 3 bases from J, with 11 bases between. The germline V gene encodes CDR1 MNHNS and CDR2 SASEGT. The CDR3 extends over 15 amino acids. CDR3 nucleotide sequence: TGTGCCAGCAGTGAAGCGCTTCTGAGGGACACTGAAGCTTTCTTT. Protein sequence: CASSEALLRDTEAFF.

In its sample, this clone was seen once. V and J are TRBV28 and TRBJ2-5; TRBD1 might be the D (5 bases). The CDR3 is made up of 14 amino acids. V lost 5 bases, J lost 5 bases, and 15 bases lay in between. Germline loops: CDR1 MDHEN, CDR2 SYDVKM. The CDR3, as DNA: TGTGCCAGCAGTACACAGACAGCCCAGGAGACCCAGTACTTC. Residues: CASSTQTAQETQYF.

The chain recombines TRBV18 with TRBJ1-1; the D is unclear. The germline V and J ends were trimmed by 2 bases and 4 bases, with 17 bases remaining between them. Per germline, CDR1 KGHSH and CDR2 LQKENI. This CDR3 has 16 amino acids. CDR3 coding DNA: TGTGCCAGCTCACCAGTCGATCTCGGGGAGTTCACTGAAGCTTTCTTT. Translation: CASSPVDLGEFTEAFF.

The sample holds one count of this clone. CDR3 region: CASMESSGTYEQYF. The CDR3 DNA reads as TGTGCCAGCATGGAGTCTAGCGGGACTTACGAGCAGTACTTC. The chain joins TRBV2 to TRBJ2-7; 9 bases agree with TRBD2. V lost 7 bases and J lost 4; bases outside the gene matches: 8. This CDR3 is built from 14 residues. The germline gives CDR1 SNHLY, CDR2 FYNNEI.

The rearrangement links TRBV7-9 to TRBJ2-7; 7 bases fit TRBD2. From germline, CDR1 is SEHNR and CDR2 FQNEAQ (reference sequence). J was trimmed by 3 bases and V by 6 bases; bases with no gene match: 2. The CDR3 is 12 residues long. This CDR3 is CASSRGSYEQYF. In DNA form, the CDR3 reads TGTGCCAGCAGTCGCGGGAGCTACGAGCAGTACTTC.

The J gene is TRBJ1-1, the V gene TRBV6-6, with TRBD1 as a possible D gene (5 bases). Germline V lookup: CDR1 MNHNY, CDR2 SVGAGI (reference sequence). The CDR3 loop spans 13 amino acids. Trimming shortened V by 6 bases and J by 2 bases, and 10 bases separated the two germline ends. CDR3 loop: CASRKRGNTEAFF. CDR3 coding DNA: TGTGCCAGCAGAAAAAGGGGAAACACTGAAGCTTTCTTT.

The V gene is TRBV10-3, the J gene TRBJ2-7; 8 bases agree with TRBD1. V was clipped by 2 bases and J by 5 bases; unmatched bases: 8. There are 15 residues in the CDR3. Germline V gene lookup returns CDR1 ENHRY and CDR2 SYGVKD. The CDR3 region is CAISEGVTGVHEQYF. CDR3 sequence (DNA): TGTGCCATCAGTGAGGGGGTGACAGGGGTCCACGAGCAGTACTTC.

The V call is TRBV5-1, the J call TRBJ2-1; 7 bases align to TRBD2. This CDR3 spans 15 amino acids. The V gene end was trimmed by 4 bases and the J gene end by 0 bases; junction bases not matched to a gene: 4. Germline V gene data show CDR1 as SGHRS and CDR2 as YFSETQ. CDR3 bases: TGCGCCAGCAGCGAGCTAGCGGCCTCCTACAATGAGCAGTTCTTC. Translation: CASSELAASYNEQFF.